This TCR beta chain was sequenced in a study of blood T cells in healthy people across ages. Using a J-beta primer mix together with a sample-barcoded 5' primer, a second PCR was run for about 7 to 12 cycles. TCRdb re-analysed the 5' RACE reads in MiXCR, keeping a single row per CDR3 protein. The sample lists more than 750,000 distinct CDR3 sequences; 25% to 30% were seen once. This clonotype turned up a few times. CDR3 length equals 14 residues. After removal of 5 bases from V and 7 bases from J, the junction contained 6 bases not matched to a gene. Germline loops: CDR1 KGHSH, CDR2 LQKENI. The sample was also reused in another study, on T cells of mothers and their children. From that paper: RNA was extracted, and all of it went into cDNA synthesis at around 1.4 ug per 15 ul. Related and unrelated pairs show similar thymic shaping of TCR recombination output.

The TCR sequence derives from a woman aged 40 to 50 in good health. This rearrangement joins TRBV18 to TRBJ2-1, with 9 bases matching TRBD1. Sequenced: blood. CDR3 in DNA: TGTGCCAGCTCAGAACAGGGGGCCTCGAATGAGCAGTTCTTC. This translates into CASSEQGASNEQFF.